These 25 T cell receptor beta chains were all obtained from the same sample, sequenced in a study of regulatory T cells in long-lasting Graves disease (dated by TCRdb to the early 2020s). The library was obtained by multiplex PCR. These reads were obtained on an Illumina HiSeq 4000. CDR3 regions were amplified by Arm-PCR with iRepertoire HTBI primers to construct TCR beta libraries. TCRdb itself trimmed the public reads at Q25 with fastp, ran MiXCR and retained productive beta chains. Rows are combined by CDR3 protein, so each entry shows the most common genes and DNA. The sample includes under 450,000 distinct CDR3 sequences, with roughly 25% observed a single time. The ten most abundant clones make up less than 30% of the sample. The time point label for this specimen denotes: persistent/refractory GD, antithyroid drugs over 5 years with positive TRAb. For both TCR sequencing and RNA sequencing, RNA was extracted from PBMCs using TRIzol.

The sequencing here drew on peripheral blood mononuclear cells (PBMCs), taken when the disease was refractory, from a patient treated with antithyroid drugs. Source of these receptors: a woman aged 40 to 55 with Graves disease. Donor details come from another sample of the same person, matched by shared clones.

The chain couples TRBV7-9 to TRBJ2-3, with TRBD2 matching 13 bases. The ends lost 4 bases at V and 9 bases at J; junction bases unmatched: 7. CDR3 length: 15 residues. Germline V gene sequence: CDR1 SEHNR, CDR2 FQNEAQ (reference sequence). This chain's CDR3 is CASSSPTSGRGTQYF. The CDR3 coding sequence is TGTGCCAGCAGCTCCCCCACTAGCGGGAGGGGAACGCAGTATTTT.

The CDR3 region is CASSTGILANYGYTF. DNA of the CDR3: TGTGCCAGCAGTACAGGGATTTTAGCTAACTATGGCTACACCTTC. The chain combines TRBV28 with TRBJ1-2, with a tentative D call TRBD1 (6 bases). V lost 5 bases and J 0 bases, leaving 13 bases between the germline ends. The CDR3 runs to 15 residues. From germline, CDR1 is MDHEN and CDR2 SYDVKM.

The V call is TRBV6-1, the J call TRBJ1-2; D is ambiguous. Germline loops: CDR1 MNHNS, CDR2 SASEGT. V was trimmed by 6 bases and J by 2 bases, leaving 10 bases between them. This CDR3 is built from 13 residues. CDR3 in DNA: TGTGCCAGCAGAGCGCAATTAAACTATGGCTACACCTTC. It encodes CASRAQLNYGYTF.

This clonotype was seen repeatedly, ten times or more. The genes are TRBV5-8 and TRBJ2-2; D call uncertain. This CDR3 contains 14 residues. Trimming removed 4 bases at V and 1 base at J, with 8 bases between. Germline values: CDR1 SGHTS, CDR2 YDEGEE. CDR3 nucleotide sequence: TGTGCCAGCAGCCAGGCCTGGAACACCGGGGAGCTGTTTTTT. Encoded protein: CASSQAWNTGELFF.

This clonotype was counted only a few times. This chain connects TRBV5-1 to TRBJ1-1; no reliable D call. The CDR3 contains 14 residues. CDR1 and CDR2 from the germline V gene are SGHRS and YFSETQ. Trimming removed 3 bases at V and 0 bases at J, with 9 bases between. As DNA, the CDR3 is TGCGCCAGCAGCTCTGACCGGATGAACACTGAAGCTTTCTTT. It yields the protein CASSSDRMNTEAFF. The variable domain in full, with the rest retrieved from reference TRBV5-1 and TRBJ1-1, is KAGVTQTPRYLIKTRGQQVTLSCSPISGHRSVSWYQQTPGQGLQFLFEYFSETQRNKGNFPGRFSGRQFSNSRSEMNVSTLELGDSALYLCASSSDRMNTEAFFGQGTRLTVV.

V usage is TRBV7-9 and J usage is TRBJ1-1, with D maybe TRBD1 (5 bases). Germline CDR1 SEHNR, CDR2 FQNEAQ (reference sequence). V lost 11 bases and J lost 8, with 12 bases in between. The CDR3 totals 10 residues. DNA for the CDR3: TGTGCCTGGGGGGAGGTAGAAGCTTTCTTT. It is translated as CAWGEVEAFF.

This clonotype was observed many times. V gene TRBV6-1 combines with J gene TRBJ1-1; D perhaps matches TRBD1 (6 bases). Trimming took off 6 bases at V and 1 base at J, with 15 bases between the two ends. Germline V gene sequence: CDR1 MNHNS, CDR2 SASEGT. The CDR3 runs 15 residues. CDR3 nucleotide sequence: TGTGCCAGCAGCTTAGGTGAGGGGGGGAACACTGAAGCTTTCTTT. Encoded protein: CASSLGEGGNTEAFF.

This clonotype was seen once. Only one base separates this from a far larger clonotype, so it likely reflects a read error. V is TRBV7-9 and J is TRBJ2-5; D is perhaps TRBD2 (5 bases). Germline values: CDR1 SEHNR, CDR2 FQNEAQ (reference sequence). CDR3 size: 14 residues. CDR3 DNA sequence: TGTGCCAGCAGCTATCCCCGGGGTAGAGAGATCCAGTACTTC. This gives the protein CASSYPRGREIQYF.

This clonotype was counted many times. V gene TRBV7-2 combines with J gene TRBJ2-5; D may be TRBD2 (6 bases). The CDR3 is made up of 16 amino acids. The germline V gene has CDR1 SGHTA and CDR2 FQGNSA. Trimming shortened V by 1 base and J by 4 bases, and 16 bases separated the two germline ends. The DNA for the CDR3 is TGTGCCAGCAGCTTAGAGAGGGCGGGAACCGGAGAGACCCAGTACTTC. This gives the protein CASSLERAGTGETQYF.

This clonotype was recorded at least ten times. CDR3 in amino acids: CASSFRPNTGELFF. CDR3 nucleotides: TGTGCCAGCAGTTTCAGACCGAACACCGGGGAGCTGTTTTTT. The gene calls are TRBV12-3 or TRBV12-4 and TRBJ2-2; D is unclear. Deletions cut 3 bases from V and 0 bases from J, with 5 bases between. This CDR3 is 14 amino acids long.

The chain uses TRBV20-1 and TRBJ2-3; no reliable D call. Trimming stripped 8 bases from V and 0 bases from J, with 12 bases between. There are 13 residues in the CDR3. The germline gives CDR1 DFQATT, CDR2 SNEGSKA (reference sequence). The CDR3 sequence is CSQRWASTDTQYF. In nucleotides, the CDR3 is TGCAGTCAGAGGTGGGCTAGCACAGATACGCAGTATTTT.

The rearrangement joins TRBV6-1 to TRBJ2-5, with a possible D match to TRBD2 (6 bases). TRBJ2-1 explains the end of the DNA better; the J call may be wrong. CDR1 MNHNS and CDR2 SASEGT come from the germline V gene. The CDR3 sequence is 15 residues long. CDR3 amino acids: CASSQDYNRDLEQFF. The CDR3 DNA is TGTGCCAGCAGTCAAGATTACAACCGGGACTTAGAGCAGTTCTTC.

There are many counts of this clonotype. This chain links TRBV12-3 or TRBV12-4 with TRBJ1-5; the match to TRBD1 covers 11 bases. Trimming cost V 7 bases and J 0 bases; bases outside gene matches: 5. This CDR3 has 16 amino acids. This CDR3 reads CASMGQGDYSNQPQHF. The CDR3 bases are TGTGCCAGCATGGGACAGGGGGATTATAGCAATCAGCCCCAGCATTTT.

This clonotype was seen only a few times. This rearrangement joins TRBV6-1 to TRBJ1-1, with TRBD1 identical over 10 bases. Germline CDR1 and CDR2: MNHNS and SASEGT. Losses at the gene ends were 5 bases for V and 3 bases for J; bases not matched to a gene: 3. This CDR3 is 14 amino acids long. CDR3 sequence: CASSSDRGHTEAFF. In DNA form, the CDR3 reads TGTGCCAGCAGTAGCGACAGGGGGCACACTGAAGCTTTCTTT.

This clonotype has at least ten counts. The chain links TRBV6-5 to TRBJ2-7; D possibly corresponds to TRBD2 (7 bases). The CDR3 totals 17 residues. The germline gives CDR1 MNHEY, CDR2 SVGAGI. Trimming took 4 bases from V and 0 from J, leaving 19 bases between them. In DNA form, the CDR3 reads TGTGCCAGCAGTTCTTCTTCGGGGGAGGGGGTCTCCTACGAGCAGTACTTC. This encodes CASSSSSGEGVSYEQYF.

This clonotype was seen a few times. The chain is built from TRBV3-1 and TRBJ1-4, with D unclear. The CDR3 is made up of 17 amino acids. Trimming stripped 0 bases from V and 4 bases from J, with 15 bases between. Germline CDR1 and CDR2: LGHDT and YNNKEL (reference sequence). In DNA, the CDR3 is TGTGCCAGCAGCCAAGATTGGGGTCCCGGGATTAATGAAAAACTGTTTTTT. Its protein is CASSQDWGPGINEKLFF.

This clonotype was detected many times. This chain uses TRBV20-1 with TRBJ2-1; 8 bases map to TRBD1. This CDR3 spans 13 amino acids. Germline trimming cut 2 bases from V and 9 bases from J; bases unmatched to any gene: 6. Germline CDR1 is DFQATT and CDR2 is SNEGSKA (reference sequence). CDR3 sequence reads: CSARPQGASEQFF. The CDR3 DNA is TGCAGTGCTAGACCTCAGGGGGCGAGTGAGCAGTTCTTC.

Many counts were recorded for this clonotype. An end of the junction differs from the germline gene, which may be a read error. V gene TRBV7-7 combines with J gene TRBJ1-1; D unresolved. The CDR3 is 13 residues long. Per germline, CDR1 SSHAT and CDR2 FNYEAQ (reference sequence). The CDR3 sequence: CASSLAAGTEAFF. In nucleotides, the CDR3 is TGTGCTAGCAGCTTAGCGGCGGGCACTGAAGCTTTCTTT. The full variable domain, with the rest looked up from reference TRBV7-7 and TRBJ1-1, is GAGVSQSPRYKVTKRGQDVTLRCDPISSHATLYWYQQALGQGPEFLTYFNYEAQPDKSGLPSDRFSAERPEGSISTLTIQRTEQRDSAMYRCASSLAAGTEAFFGQGTRLTVV.

The J gene is TRBJ1-3, the V gene TRBV12-3 or TRBV12-4; D remains unclear. The CDR3 is 18 residues long. The V and J ends lost 3 bases and 0 bases respectively, with 18 bases between them. The CDR3 bases are TGTGCCAGCAGTTTGGCGCCCACAGCGGAACTCTCTGGAAACACCATATATTTT. Translated, it gives CASSLAPTAELSGNTIYF.

The chain carries TRBV2 and TRBJ2-3; D is possibly TRBD2 (5 bases). Germline values: CDR1 SNHLY, CDR2 FYNNEI. The CDR3 is 14 residues long. V was shortened by 7 bases and J by 1 base, with 12 bases between the two germline ends. The CDR3 here is CASNGVRRTDTQYF. CDR3 DNA sequence: TGTGCCAGCAACGGGGTGAGGCGCACAGATACGCAGTATTTT.

This clonotype appeared many times. The chain couples TRBV2 to TRBJ2-6; 8 bases fit TRBD1. The CDR3 is 16 amino acids. CDR1 is SNHLY, CDR2 FYNNEI, per germline. The J segment lost 2 bases and the V segment lost 7 bases, leaving 7 bases of the junction unmatched. The CDR3 DNA reads TGTGCCAGCACTGGGACAGGATGGACTGGGGCCAACGTCCTGACTTTC. Amino acids: CASTGTGWTGANVLTF. The variable domain in full, with the rest retrieved from reference TRBV2 and TRBJ2-6, is EPEVTQTPSHQVTQMGQEVILRCVPISNHLYFYWYRQILGQKVEFLVSFYNNEISEKSEIFDDQFSVERPDGSNFTLKIRSTKLEDSAMYFCASTGTGWTGANVLTFGAGSRLTVL.

In this sample, this clonotype turned up many times. This chain joins TRBV6-1 and TRBJ1-5; possible D gene TRBD1, 6 bases. Trimming stripped 7 bases from V and 6 bases from J, with 13 bases between. Germline CDR1 reads MNHNS; CDR2 reads SASEGT. This CDR3 contains 13 residues. CDR3 in amino acids: CASNLGQIQPQHF. The CDR3 bases are TGTGCCAGCAACCTAGGACAGATTCAGCCCCAGCATTTT.

There are a few counts of this clonotype. The V gene is TRBV2, the J gene TRBJ2-1; 8 bases agree with TRBD2. The V segment lost 6 bases and the J segment 4 bases; nucleotides outside the gene matches: 2. There are 13 residues in the CDR3. CDR1 is SNHLY, CDR2 FYNNEI, per germline. The CDR3 is CASRIAGYNEQFF. CDR3 DNA sequence: TGTGCCAGCAGAATAGCGGGGTACAATGAGCAGTTCTTC.

The table lists this clonotype with many counts. The rearrangement joins TRBV28 to TRBJ2-7, with TRBD2 identical over 7 bases. This CDR3 region has 16 residues. The trim removed 4 bases at V and 0 bases at J, leaving 9 bases unmatched. Germline V CDR1 and CDR2: MDHEN, SYDVKM. Written as DNA, the CDR3 is TGTGCCAGCAGTTCTTCCGCCGCGGGGGACTCCTACGAGCAGTACTTC. Encoded protein: CASSSSAAGDSYEQYF.

The gene calls are TRBV19 and TRBJ2-5, with 7 bases aligning to TRBD2. The CDR3 loop spans 15 amino acids. J lost 5 bases, V lost 9 bases, and 15 bases had no gene match. Germline CDR1 and CDR2: LNHDA and SQIVND (reference sequence). The CDR3 DNA follows: TGTGCCAGCGGGGGTGATTCGGCGGGAGAGGAGACCCAGTACTTC. Translation gives CASGGDSAGEETQYF.